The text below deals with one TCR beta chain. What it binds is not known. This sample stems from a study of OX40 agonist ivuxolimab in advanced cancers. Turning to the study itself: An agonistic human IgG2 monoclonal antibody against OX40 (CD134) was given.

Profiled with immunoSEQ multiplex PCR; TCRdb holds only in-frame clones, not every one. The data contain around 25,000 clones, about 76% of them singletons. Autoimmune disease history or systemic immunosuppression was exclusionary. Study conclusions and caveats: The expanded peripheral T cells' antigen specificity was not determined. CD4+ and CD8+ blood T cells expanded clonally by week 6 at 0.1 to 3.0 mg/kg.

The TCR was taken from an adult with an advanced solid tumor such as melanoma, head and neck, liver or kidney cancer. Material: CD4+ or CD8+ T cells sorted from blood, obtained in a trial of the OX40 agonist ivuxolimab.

CDR3 residues: CASRGRTSYEQYF. The CDR3 coding sequence is TGTGCCAGCAGGGGACGGACCTCCTACGAGCAGTACTTC. This chain connects TRBV6-1 to TRBJ2-7; D may be TRBD1 or TRBD2 (5 bases each). The length of the CDR3 is 13 residues. V lost 6 bases and J 0 bases, leaving 9 bases between the germline ends. CDR1 MNHNS and CDR2 SASEGT come from the germline V gene.